This T cell receptor (beta chain) was identified in a study of cytomegalovirus exposure and HLA in healthy donors. CDR1 SGHDT and CDR2 YYEEEE come from the germline V gene. The CDR3 extends over 15 amino acids. J gave up 2 bases and V 1 base, and 5 bases lay outside the gene matches. The PCR used 60 Vbeta and 13 Jbeta primers. TCRdb keeps only in-frame clones here, not all; method: immunoSEQ multiplex PCR. This sample has roughly 100,000 clones, with 70% to 85% found just once. General study findings and limits: Judged likely to be a sequencing artifact was a cluster of highly shared sequence variants. Later analysis revealed greater clonal expansion in HLA-associated TCR beta chains than in equally common others.

Notes on this clone: No antigen is known for it.

The sequenced sample consisted of PBMCs. This chain links TRBV5-6 with TRBJ2-5; TRBD1 matches 7 bases. This receptor was obtained from a man between 60 and 75 years old in good health and CMV-seronegative. CDR3 DNA sequence: TGTGCCAGCAGCTTGAACAGGGGAGAACAAGAGACCCAGTACTTC. Encoded protein: CASSLNRGEQETQYF.